This T cell receptor (beta chain) appears in the sequencing data of a study of T cell changes during pregnancy in multiple sclerosis. Data came from immunoSEQ multiplex PCR; TCRdb stores just in-frame clones and leaves some out. The table shows 45,000 to 50,000 clones, with 75% to 95% occurring only once. V was clipped by 0 bases and J by 0 bases, with 8 bases between them. The germline gives CDR1 SGHDT, CDR2 YYEEEE. The CDR3 is made up of 15 amino acids. The receptor was derived from a female donor with multiple sclerosis, enrolled in a pregnancy study. This chain connects TRBV5-6 to TRBJ2-3; the D gene is possibly TRBD2 (5 bases). Sequenced here: CD8+ T cells from peripheral blood mononuclear cells, sampled after pregnancy. The CDR3 DNA sequence: TGTGCCAGCAGCTTGGACGGGATAAGCACAGATACGCAGTATTTT. Protein product: CASSLDGISTDTQYF.